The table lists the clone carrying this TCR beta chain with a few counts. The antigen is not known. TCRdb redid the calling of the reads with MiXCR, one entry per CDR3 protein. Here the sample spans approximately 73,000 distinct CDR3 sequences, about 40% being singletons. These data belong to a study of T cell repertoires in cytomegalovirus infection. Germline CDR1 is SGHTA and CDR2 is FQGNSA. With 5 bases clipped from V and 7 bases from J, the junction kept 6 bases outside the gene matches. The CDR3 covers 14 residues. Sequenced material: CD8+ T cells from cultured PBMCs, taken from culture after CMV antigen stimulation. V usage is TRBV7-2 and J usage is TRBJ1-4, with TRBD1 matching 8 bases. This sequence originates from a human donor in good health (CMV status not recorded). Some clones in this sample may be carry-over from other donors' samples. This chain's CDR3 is CASSRQGPSEKLFF. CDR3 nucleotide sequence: TGTGCCAGCAGCCGACAGGGGCCTAGTGAAAAACTGTTTTTT.